The clone carrying this T cell receptor (beta chain) has only one observation. What it binds is not known. This specimen comes from a study of siplizumab effects on memory and regulatory T cells. Findings and caveats of the study: Both greater diversity than memory cells and a major contribution to the alloresponse seemed to characterize naive T cells. For siplizumab cultures, the suppressive function of their proliferating Tregs was not confirmed. In siplizumab conditions, mappable alloreactive CD4+ clones averaged about 63% Treg-derived, against around 30% in controls. Proliferating CD4+ or CD8+ clones, roughly 80-95% of them, lacked an assignable naive or memory phenotype.

Some clones are missing from TCRdb's copy, which holds only in-frame ones; the method was immunoSEQ multiplex PCR. The table includes some 120,000 clones, around 94% detected once. Germline assignment: CDR1 KGHSH and CDR2 LQKENI. The length of the CDR3 is 14 residues. V lost 0 bases, J lost 3 bases, and 7 bases lay in between. This receptor was obtained from a human donor in good health. This chain uses TRBV18 with TRBJ2-3; D remains unclear. The sample was non-Treg CD4+ T cells sorted from blood. The DNA of the CDR3 is TGTGCCAGCTCACCACCGTTAGGTACAGATACGCAGTATTTT. Translated, it gives CASSPPLGTDTQYF.